The T cell receptor beta chain described here comes from a study of cytomegalovirus exposure and HLA in healthy donors. The germline CDR1 and CDR2 sequences are SGDLS and YYNGEE. This CDR3 comprises 16 residues. V was clipped by 0 bases and J by 0 bases; unmatched bases: 5. The data were produced by immunoSEQ multiplex PCR, yet TCRdb's version contains in-frame clones alone and is incomplete. The sample shows about 130,000 clones, roughly 90% of them seen only once. The TCR sequence derives from a man under 40 in good health and CMV-seronegative. This chain joins TRBV9 and TRBJ1-2, with 7 bases matching TRBD1. Input material: PBMCs. CDR3 sequence: CASSVATQGANYGYTF. CDR3 DNA: TGTGCCAGCAGCGTAGCCACCCAGGGGGCTAACTATGGCTACACCTTC.